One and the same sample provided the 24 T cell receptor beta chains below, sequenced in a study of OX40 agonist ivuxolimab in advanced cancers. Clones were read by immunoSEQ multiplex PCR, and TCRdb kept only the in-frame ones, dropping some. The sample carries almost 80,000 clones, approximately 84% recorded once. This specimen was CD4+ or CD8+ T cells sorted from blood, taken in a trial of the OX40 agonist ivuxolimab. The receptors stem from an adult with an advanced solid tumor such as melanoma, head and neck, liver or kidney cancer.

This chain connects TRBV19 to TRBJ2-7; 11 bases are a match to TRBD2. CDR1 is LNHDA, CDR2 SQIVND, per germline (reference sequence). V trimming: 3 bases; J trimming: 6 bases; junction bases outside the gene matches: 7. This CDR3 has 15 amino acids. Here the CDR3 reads CASSILAGGNSEQYF. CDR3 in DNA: TGTGCCAGTAGTATTCTAGCGGGGGGAAATAGCGAGCAGTACTTC.

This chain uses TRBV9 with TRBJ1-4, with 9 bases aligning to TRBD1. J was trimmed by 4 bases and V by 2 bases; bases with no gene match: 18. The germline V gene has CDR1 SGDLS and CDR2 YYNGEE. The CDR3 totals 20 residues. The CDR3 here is CASSVKPGQGLLTDNEKLFF. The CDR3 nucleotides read TGTGCCAGCAGCGTTAAGCCGGGACAGGGACTCCTTACCGATAATGAAAAACTGTTTTTT.

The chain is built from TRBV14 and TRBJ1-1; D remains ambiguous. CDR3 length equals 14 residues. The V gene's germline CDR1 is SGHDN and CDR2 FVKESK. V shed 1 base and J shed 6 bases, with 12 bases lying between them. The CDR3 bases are TGTGCCAGCAGCCAAGTTGAACGTCGTTCTGAAGCTTTCTTT. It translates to CASSQVERRSEAFF.

As DNA, the CDR3 is TGTGCCAGCAGCACCTCCGGGACCGCCACCTACGAGCAGTACTTC. Protein product: CASSTSGTATYEQYF. The rearrangement joins TRBV4-2 to TRBJ2-7, with D tentatively TRBD1 or TRBD2 (5 bases each). Germline CDR1 and CDR2: LGHNA and YNFKEQ. The CDR3 is made up of 15 amino acids. The germline V and J ends were trimmed by 5 bases and 2 bases, with 16 bases remaining between them.

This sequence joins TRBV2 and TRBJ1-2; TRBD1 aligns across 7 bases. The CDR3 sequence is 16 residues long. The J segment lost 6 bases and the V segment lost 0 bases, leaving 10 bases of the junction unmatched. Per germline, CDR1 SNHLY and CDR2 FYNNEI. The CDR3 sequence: CASSEALLTGYDGYTF. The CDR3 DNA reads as TGTGCCAGCAGTGAAGCGCTTTTGACAGGGTATGATGGCTACACCTTC.

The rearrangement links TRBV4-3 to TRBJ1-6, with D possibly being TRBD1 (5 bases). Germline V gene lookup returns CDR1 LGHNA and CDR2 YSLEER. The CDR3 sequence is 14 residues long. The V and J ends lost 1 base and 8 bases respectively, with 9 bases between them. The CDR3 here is CASSQVGGDSPLHF. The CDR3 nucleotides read TGCGCCAGCAGCCAAGTGGGAGGGGATTCACCCCTCCACTTT.

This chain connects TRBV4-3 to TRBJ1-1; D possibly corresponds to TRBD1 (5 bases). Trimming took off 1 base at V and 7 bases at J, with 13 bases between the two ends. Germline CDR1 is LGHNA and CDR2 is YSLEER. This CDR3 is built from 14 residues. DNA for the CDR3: TGCGCCAGCAGCCAAGGAGGGGACGGCTTTGAAGCTTTCTTT. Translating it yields CASSQGGDGFEAFF.

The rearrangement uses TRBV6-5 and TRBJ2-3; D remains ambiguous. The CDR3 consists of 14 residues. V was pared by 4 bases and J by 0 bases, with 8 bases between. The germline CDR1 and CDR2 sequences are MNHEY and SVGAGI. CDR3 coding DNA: TGTGCCAGCAGTTTCTTGATTAGCACAGATACGCAGTATTTT. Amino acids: CASSFLISTDTQYF.

CDR3 in DNA: TGCGCCAGCAGCTTGGGGGACAGTCCCTACGAGCAGTACTTC. Amino acids: CASSLGDSPYEQYF. The genes are TRBV5-1 and TRBJ2-5; 7 bases are a match to TRBD1. TRBJ2-7 matches the DNA end more closely, so the J call is doubtful. This CDR3 has 14 amino acids. From germline, CDR1 is SGHRS and CDR2 YFSETQ.

CDR3 loop: CAWGTLTDTQYF. CDR3 nucleotide sequence: TGTGCCTGGGGGACCCTCACAGATACGCAGTATTTT. The chain recombines TRBV30 with TRBJ2-3; D could derive from TRBD1 or TRBD2 (5 bases each). Germline V CDR1 and CDR2: GTSNPN, SVGIG (reference sequence). This CDR3 contains 12 residues. V was clipped by 5 bases and J by 2 bases, with 8 bases between them.

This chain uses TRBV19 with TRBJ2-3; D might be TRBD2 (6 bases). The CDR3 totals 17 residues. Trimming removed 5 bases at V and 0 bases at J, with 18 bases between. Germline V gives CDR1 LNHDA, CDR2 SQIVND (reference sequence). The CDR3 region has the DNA TGTGCCAGTAGTGTCTGGGCGGGATCAGATAGCACAGATACGCAGTATTTT. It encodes CASSVWAGSDSTDTQYF.

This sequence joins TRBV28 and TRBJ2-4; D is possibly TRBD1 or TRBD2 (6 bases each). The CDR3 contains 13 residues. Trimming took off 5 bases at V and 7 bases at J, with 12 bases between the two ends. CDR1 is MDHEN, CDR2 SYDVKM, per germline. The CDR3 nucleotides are TGTGCCAGCAGTGGAACAGGGAGGAACATTCAGTACTTC. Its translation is CASSGTGRNIQYF. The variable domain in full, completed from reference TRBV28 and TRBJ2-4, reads DVKVTQSSRYLVKRTGEKVFLECVQDMDHENMFWYRQDPGLGLRLIYFSYDVKMKEKGDIPEGYSVSREKKERFSLILESASTNQTSMYLCASSGTGRNIQYFGAGTRLSVL.

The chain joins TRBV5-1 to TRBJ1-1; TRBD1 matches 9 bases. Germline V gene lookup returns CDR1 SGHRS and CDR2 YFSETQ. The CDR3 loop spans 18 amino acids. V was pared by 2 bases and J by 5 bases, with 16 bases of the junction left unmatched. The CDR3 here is CASSFTIPGQGRGTEAFF. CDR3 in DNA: TGCGCCAGCAGCTTTACAATCCCGGGACAGGGAAGGGGGACTGAAGCTTTCTTT.

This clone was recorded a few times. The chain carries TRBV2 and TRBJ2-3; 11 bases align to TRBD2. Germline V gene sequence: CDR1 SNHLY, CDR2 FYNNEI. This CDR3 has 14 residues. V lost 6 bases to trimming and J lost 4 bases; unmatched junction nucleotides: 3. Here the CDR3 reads CASRVAGGADTQYF. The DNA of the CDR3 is TGTGCCAGCAGGGTAGCGGGGGGGGCAGATACGCAGTATTTT.

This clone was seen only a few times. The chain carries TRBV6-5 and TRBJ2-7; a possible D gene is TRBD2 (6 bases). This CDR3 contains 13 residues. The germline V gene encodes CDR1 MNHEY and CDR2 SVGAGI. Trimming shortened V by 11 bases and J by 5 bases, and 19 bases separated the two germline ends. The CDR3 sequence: CASRGMGKDEQYF. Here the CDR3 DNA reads TGTGCCTCCCGCGGGATGGGCAAGGACGAGCAGTACTTC.

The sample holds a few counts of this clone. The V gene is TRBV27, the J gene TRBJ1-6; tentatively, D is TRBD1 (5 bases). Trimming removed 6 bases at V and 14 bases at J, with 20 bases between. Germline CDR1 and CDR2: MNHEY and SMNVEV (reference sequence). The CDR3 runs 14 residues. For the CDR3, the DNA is TGTGCCAGCAGCCCCGGGACGGGTCATCCCACCCTCCACTTT. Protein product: CASSPGTGHPTLHF.

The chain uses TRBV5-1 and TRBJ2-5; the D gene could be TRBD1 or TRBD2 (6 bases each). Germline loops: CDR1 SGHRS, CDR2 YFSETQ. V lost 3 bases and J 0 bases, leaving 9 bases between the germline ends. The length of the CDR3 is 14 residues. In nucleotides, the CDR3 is TGCGCCAGCAGCTCGGGGGCCCACCAAGAGACCCAGTACTTC. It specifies CASSSGAHQETQYF.

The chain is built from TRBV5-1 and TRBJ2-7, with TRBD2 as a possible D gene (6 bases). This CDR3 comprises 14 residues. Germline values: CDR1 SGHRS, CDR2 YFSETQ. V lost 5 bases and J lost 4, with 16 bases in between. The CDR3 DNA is TGCGCCAGCAGACTGGGAGGCCCCGTGTACGAGCAGTACTTC. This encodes CASRLGGPVYEQYF.

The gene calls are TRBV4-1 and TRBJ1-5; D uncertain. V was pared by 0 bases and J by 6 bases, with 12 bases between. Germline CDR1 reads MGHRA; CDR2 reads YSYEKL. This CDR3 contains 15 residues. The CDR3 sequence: CASSQDRRLTQPQHF. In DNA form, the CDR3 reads TGCGCCAGCAGCCAAGACAGGCGGCTAACTCAGCCCCAGCATTTT.

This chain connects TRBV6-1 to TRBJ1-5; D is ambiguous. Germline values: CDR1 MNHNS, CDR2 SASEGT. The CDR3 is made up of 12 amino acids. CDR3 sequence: CSTNDSNQPQHF. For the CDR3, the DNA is TGTTCCACAAACGATAGCAATCAGCCCCAGCATTTT.

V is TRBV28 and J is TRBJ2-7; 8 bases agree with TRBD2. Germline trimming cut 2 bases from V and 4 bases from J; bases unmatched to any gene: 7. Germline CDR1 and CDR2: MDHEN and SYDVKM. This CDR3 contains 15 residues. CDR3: CASSLTAGGGYEQYF. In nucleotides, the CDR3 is TGTGCCAGCAGTTTAACGGCGGGAGGAGGGTACGAGCAGTACTTC.

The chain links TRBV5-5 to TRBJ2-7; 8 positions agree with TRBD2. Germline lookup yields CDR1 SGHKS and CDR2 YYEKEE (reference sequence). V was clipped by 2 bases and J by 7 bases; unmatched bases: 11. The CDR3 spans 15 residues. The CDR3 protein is CASSFWVREGREQYF. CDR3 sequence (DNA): TGTGCCAGCAGCTTTTGGGTCCGGGAGGGCCGGGAGCAGTACTTC.

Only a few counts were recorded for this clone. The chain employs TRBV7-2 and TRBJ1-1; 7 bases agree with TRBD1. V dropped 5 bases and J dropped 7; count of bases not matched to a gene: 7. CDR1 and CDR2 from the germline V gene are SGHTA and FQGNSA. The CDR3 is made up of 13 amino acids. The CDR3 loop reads CASSQVGGIEAFF. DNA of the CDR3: TGTGCCAGCAGCCAAGTAGGGGGCATTGAAGCTTTCTTT. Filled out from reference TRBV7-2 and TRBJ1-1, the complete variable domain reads GAGVSQSPSNKVTEKGKDVELRCDPISGHTALYWYRQSLGQGLEFLIYFQGNSAPDKSGLPSDRFSAERTGGSVSTLTIQRTQQEDSAVYLCASSQVGGIEAFFGQGTRLTVV.

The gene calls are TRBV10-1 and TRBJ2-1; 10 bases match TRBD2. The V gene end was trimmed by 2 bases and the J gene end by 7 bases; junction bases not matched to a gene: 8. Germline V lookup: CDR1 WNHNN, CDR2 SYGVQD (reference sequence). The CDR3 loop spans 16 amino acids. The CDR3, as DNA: TGCGCCAGCAGTGAGACTAGCGGGATTTTACGGAATGAGCAGTTCTTC. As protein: CASSETSGILRNEQFF.